This T cell receptor beta chain was sequenced during a study of cytomegalovirus exposure and HLA in healthy donors. Sequenced by immunoSEQ multiplex PCR; TCRdb stores in-frame clones only, minus some. The table lists about 190,000 clones, about 83% of them singletons. The sequence derives from a woman between 18 and 29 years old in good health and CMV-seronegative. Sequencing was carried out using PBMCs.

This CDR3 reads CATRGETQYF. The CDR3 DNA follows: TGTGCCACCAGGGGCGAGACCCAGTACTTC. The chain joins TRBV10-3 to TRBJ2-5; TRBD1 is a possible D gene (6 bases). CDR1 ENHRY and CDR2 SYGVKD come from the germline V gene. Between the trimmed V and J ends, which lost 10 bases and 5 bases, there was a span of 8 bases. The CDR3 consists of 10 residues.